This T cell receptor beta chain was sequenced during a study of siplizumab effects on memory and regulatory T cells. Germline values: CDR1 ENHRY, CDR2 SYGVKD. The CDR3 length is 12 residues. This clone was seen a single time. The germline gene is not matched at one end of the junction; a read error may be the cause. The protocol was immunoSEQ multiplex PCR, while the TCRdb copy is restricted to in-frame clones and leaves out a portion. The sample yields some 81,000 clones, about 95% seen once. This TCR was sampled from a human donor in good health. This chain links TRBV10-3 with TRBJ2-7, with TRBD2 as a possible D gene (6 bases). The sample was CD8+ T cells sorted from blood. In DNA form, the CDR3 reads TGTGCCATCAGTGAGTCCGGGGGACGGTGTATGTTC. Protein product: CAISESGGRCMF.